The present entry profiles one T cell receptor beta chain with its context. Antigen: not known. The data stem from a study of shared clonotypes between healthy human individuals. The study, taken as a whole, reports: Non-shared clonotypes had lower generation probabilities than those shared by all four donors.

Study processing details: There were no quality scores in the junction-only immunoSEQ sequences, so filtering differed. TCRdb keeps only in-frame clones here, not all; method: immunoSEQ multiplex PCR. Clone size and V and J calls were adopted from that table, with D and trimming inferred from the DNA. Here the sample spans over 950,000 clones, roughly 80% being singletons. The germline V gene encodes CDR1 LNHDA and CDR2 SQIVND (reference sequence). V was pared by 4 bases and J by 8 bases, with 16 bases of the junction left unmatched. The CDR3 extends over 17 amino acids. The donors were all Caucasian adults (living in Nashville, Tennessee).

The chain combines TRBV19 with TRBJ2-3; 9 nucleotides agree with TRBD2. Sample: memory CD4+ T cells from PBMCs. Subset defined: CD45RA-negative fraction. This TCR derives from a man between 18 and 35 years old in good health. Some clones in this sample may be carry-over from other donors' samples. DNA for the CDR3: TGTGCCAGTAGTAGCGGGAGGGCCCTCGGGCAGTCCGCTACGCAGTATTTT. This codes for CASSSGRALGQSATQYF.